The rows below give T cell receptor beta chains drawn from one sample of a study of T-cell reconstitution after alpha-beta-depleted transplantation in children. TCRdb re-derived calls from the PCR reads in MiXCR, one entry per CDR3 protein. The sample has some 440,000 distinct CDR3 sequences, roughly 17% seen once. Here the sequenced sample was PBMCs, mostly from graft donor cells, taken 360 days after TCRalphabeta/CD19-depleted stem cell transplant. The receptors were gathered from a boy in the first two years of life who had a stem cell transplant for Wiskott-Aldrich syndrome, so the T cells may come from the graft donor. Each CDR3 is given with its conserved first and last residue. Each record gives: clone size, V gene, D gene, J gene, CDR3 protein, CDR3 DNA. A D gene is named only where the DNA matches it firmly. Not every row has a clone size; where given, it reads once, few, many or a size class.

abundance: NA; v_gene: TRBV11-2; d_gene: TRBD2; j_gene: TRBJ2-5; CDR3aa: CASSLKLPGTSGFFQETQYF; CDR3nt: TGTGCCAGCAGCTTAAAACTCCCGGGTACTAGCGGTTTTTTCCAAGAGACCCAGTACTTC
abundance: few; v_gene: TRBV28; d_gene: NA; j_gene: TRBJ2-5; CDR3aa: CASSLSGGLTYQETQYF; CDR3nt: TGTGCCAGCAGTTTGAGTGGAGGCTTGACGTACCAAGAGACCCAGTACTTC
abundance: few; v_gene: TRBV7-6; d_gene: NA; j_gene: TRBJ2-7; CDR3aa: CASSLAPTPQNSYEQYF; CDR3nt: TGTGCCAGCAGCTTAGCCCCGACTCCTCAGAACTCCTACGAGCAGTACTTC
abundance: NA; v_gene: TRBV28; d_gene: NA; j_gene: TRBJ2-1; CDR3aa: CASSFGPHEQFF; CDR3nt: TGTGCCAGCAGTTTTGGTCCCCATGAGCAGTTCTTC
abundance: few; v_gene: TRBV10-3; d_gene: NA; j_gene: TRBJ1-1; CDR3aa: CAISAREDTEAFF; CDR3nt: TGTGCCATCAGCGCCAGGGAGGACACTGAAGCTTTCTTT
abundance: NA; v_gene: TRBV12-3/TRBV12-4; d_gene: NA; j_gene: TRBJ2-2; CDR3aa: CASSFFRSSGELFF; CDR3nt: TGTGCCAGCAGTTTTTTTAGATCCTCCGGGGAGCTGTTTTTT
abundance: NA; v_gene: TRBV7-8; d_gene: NA; j_gene: TRBJ2-3; CDR3aa: CASSLVPRPGADTQYF; CDR3nt: TGTGCCAGCAGCTTAGTTCCCAGGCCGGGGGCAGATACGCAGTATTTT
abundance: NA; v_gene: TRBV7-2; d_gene: NA; j_gene: TRBJ2-2; CDR3aa: CASSLLGGSNTGELFF; CDR3nt: TGTGCCAGCAGCTTATTGGGGGGCTCGAACACCGGGGAGCTGTTTTTT
abundance: few; v_gene: TRBV29-1; d_gene: TRBD1; j_gene: TRBJ2-6; CDR3aa: CSVGQGVLSGANVLTF; CDR3nt: TGCAGCGTTGGGCAGGGGGTGCTCTCTGGGGCCAACGTCCTGACTTTC
abundance: NA; v_gene: TRBV3-1; d_gene: TRBD2; j_gene: TRBJ2-1; CDR3aa: CATSQVLAGVSEQFF; CDR3nt: TGTGCCACCTCCCAGGTACTAGCGGGAGTGAGTGAGCAGTTCTTC
abundance: NA; v_gene: TRBV5-1; d_gene: NA; j_gene: TRBJ2-6; CDR3aa: CASSLFGPGRTGANVLTF; CDR3nt: TGCGCCAGCAGCTTGTTCGGTCCCGGGCGAACTGGGGCCAACGTCCTGACTTTC
abundance: NA; v_gene: TRBV7-6; d_gene: NA; j_gene: TRBJ2-7; CDR3aa: CASSLGGRSGSYEQYF; CDR3nt: TGTGCCAGCAGCTTAGGTGGTAGGTCGGGCTCCTACGAGCAGTACTTC
abundance: few; v_gene: TRBV5-1; d_gene: NA; j_gene: TRBJ2-7; CDR3aa: CASSLGSGYLDEQYF; CDR3nt: TGCGCCAGCAGCTTGGGGTCCGGATATCTAGACGAGCAGTACTTC
abundance: many; v_gene: TRBV10-3; d_gene: TRBD1; j_gene: TRBJ1-4; CDR3aa: CAISGQGTNEKLFF; CDR3nt: TGTGCCATCAGTGGACAGGGGACTAATGAAAAACTGTTTTTT
abundance: few; v_gene: TRBV7-9; d_gene: TRBD2; j_gene: TRBJ2-2; CDR3aa: CASGPLAPNTGELFF; CDR3nt: TGTGCTAGCGGCCCACTAGCGCCCAACACCGGGGAGCTGTTTTTT
abundance: once; v_gene: TRBV11-2; d_gene: NA; j_gene: TRBJ2-3; CDR3aa: CASSLEIVGDTQYF; CDR3nt: TGTGCCAGCAGCTTAGAAATTGTCGGAGATACGCAGTATTTT
abundance: few; v_gene: TRBV18; d_gene: NA; j_gene: TRBJ2-3; CDR3aa: CASSAPSTDTQYF; CDR3nt: TGTGCCAGCTCGGCACCTAGCACAGATACGCAGTATTTT
abundance: few; v_gene: TRBV6-5; d_gene: TRBD2; j_gene: TRBJ2-1; CDR3aa: CASSSSSGSYNEQFF; CDR3nt: TGTGCCAGCAGCTCCTCTAGCGGGAGCTACAATGAGCAGTTCTTC
abundance: few; v_gene: TRBV12-3/TRBV12-4; d_gene: NA; j_gene: TRBJ2-1; CDR3aa: CASTLLGGNEQFF; CDR3nt: TGTGCCAGCACCCTATTGGGGGGCAATGAGCAGTTCTTC
abundance: NA; v_gene: TRBV12-3/TRBV12-4; d_gene: NA; j_gene: TRBJ2-5; CDR3aa: CASSFQDWRRETQYF; CDR3nt: TGTGCCAGCAGTTTTCAGGACTGGAGGAGAGAGACCCAGTACTTC
abundance: NA; v_gene: TRBV10-3; d_gene: NA; j_gene: TRBJ2-1; CDR3aa: CAIRTLGADTNEQFF; CDR3nt: TGTGCCATCAGGACTTTAGGGGCCGACACCAATGAGCAGTTCTTC
abundance: NA; v_gene: TRBV28; d_gene: TRBD1; j_gene: TRBJ2-1; CDR3aa: CASRPTGGPYNEQFF; CDR3nt: TGTGCCAGCAGGCCGACAGGGGGCCCATACAATGAGCAGTTCTTC
abundance: NA; v_gene: TRBV18; d_gene: NA; j_gene: TRBJ1-3; CDR3aa: CASSPRSGMREGNTIYF; CDR3nt: TGTGCCAGCTCACCACGGTCGGGCATGAGGGAAGGAAACACCATATATTTT
abundance: few; v_gene: TRBV20-1; d_gene: NA; j_gene: TRBJ2-7; CDR3aa: CSARPGGKTYEQYF; CDR3nt: TGCAGTGCTAGGCCGGGTGGCAAAACCTACGAGCAGTACTTC
abundance: many; v_gene: TRBV27; d_gene: TRBD2; j_gene: TRBJ2-1; CDR3aa: CASSFTAGGPLGEQFF; CDR3nt: TGTGCCAGCAGTTTTACGGCGGGGGGGCCGTTAGGTGAGCAGTTCTTC
abundance: few; v_gene: TRBV2; d_gene: NA; j_gene: TRBJ2-3; CDR3aa: CASTDYRDTQYF; CDR3nt: TGTGCCAGCACCGACTACCGCGATACGCAGTATTTT
abundance: few; v_gene: TRBV14; d_gene: TRBD2; j_gene: TRBJ2-5; CDR3aa: CASSRRLAKQETQYF; CDR3nt: TGTGCCAGCAGCCGTCGACTAGCGAAACAAGAGACCCAGTACTTC
abundance: few; v_gene: TRBV4-3; d_gene: TRBD2; j_gene: TRBJ2-7; CDR3aa: CASSQDTGLAGTFEQYF; CDR3nt: TGCGCCAGCAGCCAAGATACGGGACTAGCGGGGACGTTCGAGCAGTACTTC
abundance: NA; v_gene: TRBV7-9; d_gene: NA; j_gene: TRBJ2-5; CDR3aa: CASSFKESGHQETQYF; CDR3nt: TGTGCCAGCAGCTTTAAGGAGTCAGGTCACCAAGAGACCCAGTACTTC
abundance: few; v_gene: TRBV3-1; d_gene: NA; j_gene: TRBJ2-7; CDR3aa: CASSRPQGTEQYF; CDR3nt: TGTGCCAGCAGCCGACCTCAGGGTACAGAGCAGTACTTC
abundance: NA; v_gene: TRBV24-1; d_gene: NA; j_gene: TRBJ2-5; CDR3aa: CATSDRTRTKETQYF; CDR3nt: TGTGCCACCAGTGACCGCACTAGGACCAAAGAGACCCAGTACTTC
abundance: NA; v_gene: TRBV11-3; d_gene: NA; j_gene: TRBJ2-1; CDR3aa: CASSSWGAQWGNEQFF; CDR3nt: TGTGCCAGCAGCTCCTGGGGGGCCCAATGGGGCAATGAGCAGTTCTTC
abundance: NA; v_gene: TRBV19; d_gene: NA; j_gene: TRBJ2-1; CDR3aa: CASSTTALFGYNEQFF; CDR3nt: TGTGCCAGTAGTACGACAGCCTTGTTTGGGTACAATGAGCAGTTCTTC
abundance: NA; v_gene: TRBV28; d_gene: NA; j_gene: TRBJ2-5; CDR3aa: CASSFLASGRRYQETQYF; CDR3nt: TGTGCCAGCAGTTTTCTTGCGAGCGGGCGTCGGTACCAAGAGACCCAGTACTTC
abundance: NA; v_gene: TRBV15; d_gene: NA; j_gene: TRBJ1-3; CDR3aa: CATSREGAKGNTIYF; CDR3nt: TGTGCCACCAGCAGAGAAGGGGCGAAGGGAAACACCATATATTTT
abundance: NA; v_gene: TRBV28; d_gene: NA; j_gene: TRBJ1-6; CDR3aa: CASSLSRHRTCNSPLHF; CDR3nt: TGTGCCAGCAGTTTATCGCGACATCGAACGTGTAATTCACCCCTCCACTTT
abundance: few; v_gene: TRBV9; d_gene: TRBD2; j_gene: TRBJ2-1; CDR3aa: CASTTSGTYNEQFF; CDR3nt: TGTGCCAGTACGACTAGCGGGACCTACAATGAGCAGTTCTTC
abundance: NA; v_gene: TRBV7-2; d_gene: NA; j_gene: TRBJ2-1; CDR3aa: CASSSTWGHNEQFF; CDR3nt: TGTGCCAGCAGCTCGACGTGGGGGCACAATGAGCAGTTCTTC
abundance: NA; v_gene: TRBV2; d_gene: NA; j_gene: TRBJ2-5; CDR3aa: CASTGSRQETQYF; CDR3nt: TGTGCCAGCACTGGAAGCCGCCAAGAGACCCAGTACTTC
abundance: few; v_gene: TRBV15; d_gene: TRBD2; j_gene: TRBJ2-3; CDR3aa: CATSRISGRWADTQYF; CDR3nt: TGTGCCACCAGCAGAATTAGCGGGAGGTGGGCAGATACGCAGTATTTT
abundance: few; v_gene: TRBV11-2; d_gene: TRBD2; j_gene: TRBJ2-2; CDR3aa: CASSVIPGLAVLTGELFF; CDR3nt: TGTGCCAGCAGCGTTATACCGGGACTAGCGGTCCTTACCGGGGAGCTGTTTTTT
abundance: NA; v_gene: TRBV5-1; d_gene: NA; j_gene: TRBJ2-1; CDR3aa: CASSSRDSKKGYNEQFF; CDR3nt: TGCGCCAGCAGCTCCCGGGACTCCAAAAAGGGCTACAATGAGCAGTTCTTC